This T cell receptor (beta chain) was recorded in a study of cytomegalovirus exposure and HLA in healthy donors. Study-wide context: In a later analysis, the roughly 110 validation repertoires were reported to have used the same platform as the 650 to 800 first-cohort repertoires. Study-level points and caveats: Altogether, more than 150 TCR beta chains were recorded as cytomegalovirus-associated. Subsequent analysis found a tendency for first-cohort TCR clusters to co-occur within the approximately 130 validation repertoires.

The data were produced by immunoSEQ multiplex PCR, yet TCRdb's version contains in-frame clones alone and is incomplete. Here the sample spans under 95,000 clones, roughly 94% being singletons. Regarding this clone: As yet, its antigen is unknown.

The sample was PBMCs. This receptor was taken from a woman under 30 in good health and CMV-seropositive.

The CDR3 sequence is CASRTDPAQPQHF. CDR3 coding DNA: TGTGCCAGCAGGACAGACCCGGCTCAGCCCCAGCATTTT. The chain recombines TRBV28 with TRBJ1-5; perhaps TRBD1 as D (5 bases). The CDR3 totals 13 residues. Trimming removed 6 bases from V and 6 bases from J, with 12 bases in between. Germline loops: CDR1 MDHEN, CDR2 SYDVKM.